The 18 T cell receptor beta chains listed next were all sequenced from one sample in a study of T cell changes during pregnancy in multiple sclerosis. Here immunoSEQ multiplex PCR was the method, and the copy in TCRdb shows in-frame clones only, minus some. The table includes about 70,000 clones, around 94% detected once. This specimen consisted of peripheral blood, obtained in the third trimester of pregnancy. The receptors were gathered from a female donor with multiple sclerosis, enrolled in a pregnancy study.

This chain connects TRBV15 to TRBJ1-1; no firm D call. The CDR3 length is 14 residues. V was cut by 0 bases and J by 7 bases, with 12 bases left in between. Germline assignment: CDR1 LNHNV and CDR2 YYDKDF (reference sequence). As DNA, the CDR3 is TGTGCCACCAGCAGAGATCCCTACCCAAATGAAGCTTTCTTT. This translates into CATSRDPYPNEAFF.

This clone was detected a few times. This sequence joins TRBV6-5 and TRBJ2-7; D possibly corresponds to TRBD2 (5 bases). V gave up 0 bases and J gave up 2 bases, with 8 bases separating them. The CDR3 runs 14 residues. The V gene's germline CDR1 is MNHEY and CDR2 SVGAGI. The CDR3 is CASSYSAGTYEQYF. CDR3 in DNA: TGTGCCAGCAGTTACTCAGCCGGGACCTACGAGCAGTACTTC.

The V and J genes are TRBV4-2 and TRBJ2-2; D is unresolved. The germline V and J ends were trimmed by 5 bases and 1 base, with 8 bases remaining between them. The CDR3 contains 14 residues. Germline assignment: CDR1 LGHNA and CDR2 YNFKEQ. The CDR3 DNA is TGTGCCAGCAGCTCTGACTTGAACACCGGGGAGCTGTTTTTT. This translates into CASSSDLNTGELFF.

CDR3 DNA sequence: TGTGCCTGGAGTGTACAGGACATGACGGTCCAGACAGATACGCAGTATTTT. Amino acids: CAWSVQDMTVQTDTQYF. V gene TRBV30 combines with J gene TRBJ2-3, with a tentative D call TRBD1 (5 bases). V was pared by 0 bases and J by 3 bases, with 19 bases between. Germline V CDR1 and CDR2: GTSNPN, SVGIG (reference sequence). This CDR3 spans 17 amino acids. Based on the CDR3 plus reference TRBV30 and TRBJ2-3, the full variable domain is SQTIHQWPATLVQPVGSPLSLECTVEGTSNPNLYWYRQAAGRGLQLLFYSVGIGQISSEVPQNLSASRPQDRQFILSSKKLLLSDSGFYLCAWSVQDMTVQTDTQYFGPGTRLTVL.

The chain combines TRBV29-1 with TRBJ1-2; D gene unclear. The germline V gene has CDR1 SQVTM and CDR2 ANQGSEA. The CDR3 runs 14 residues. Trimming took 7 bases from V and 3 from J, leaving 18 bases between them. CDR3 sequence reads: CSALPTTKDYGYTF. CDR3 sequence (DNA): TGCAGCGCCTTACCGACAACGAAAGACTATGGCTACACCTTC. Full variable domain (outside the CDR3, taken from reference TRBV29-1 and TRBJ1-2): SAVISQKPSRDICQRGTSLTIQCQVDSQVTMMFWYRQQPGQSLTLIATANQGSEATYESGFVIDKFPISRPNLTFSTLTVSNMSPEDSSIYLCSALPTTKDYGYTFGSGTRLTVV.

The gene calls are TRBV2 and TRBJ2-2; D is undetermined. Trimming left V 6 bases short and J 4 bases short, with 9 bases between. CDR1 and CDR2 from the germline V gene are SNHLY and FYNNEI. This CDR3 contains 13 residues. The CDR3 sequence: CASSAWATGELFF. The CDR3 DNA is TGTGCCAGCAGCGCCTGGGCCACCGGGGAGCTGTTTTTT. The complete variable domain, with remaining parts taken from reference TRBV2 and TRBJ2-2, reads EPEVTQTPSHQVTQMGQEVILRCVPISNHLYFYWYRQILGQKVEFLVSFYNNEISEKSEIFDDQFSVERPDGSNFTLKIRSTKLEDSAMYFCASSAWATGELFFGEGSRLTVL.

The chain couples TRBV9 to TRBJ1-5; 9 bases map to TRBD1. The CDR3 is made up of 13 amino acids. V was pared by 8 bases and J by 8 bases, with 8 bases of the junction left unmatched. Looked up from germline, CDR1 is SGDLS and CDR2 is YYNGEE. CDR3 residues: CASGQGIGKPQHF. Here the CDR3 DNA reads TGTGCCAGTGGACAGGGGATCGGGAAGCCCCAGCATTTT.

The rearrangement links TRBV12-5 to TRBJ1-1, with no clear D. V shed 1 base and J shed 1 base, with 4 bases lying between them. CDR1 is LGHNT and CDR2 is FRNRAP in the germline V gene. The CDR3 is made up of 13 amino acids. CDR3 sequence reads: CASGLGANTEAFF. The CDR3 nucleotides are TGTGCTAGTGGTTTGGGAGCGAACACTGAAGCTTTCTTT.

This clone was observed a handful of times. The chain employs TRBV5-8 and TRBJ1-4, with D tentatively TRBD1 (6 bases). The CDR3 consists of 13 residues. Germline V gene data show CDR1 as SGHTS and CDR2 as YDEGEE. V lost 0 bases and J lost 7, with 7 bases in between. The CDR3 is CASSLGTVEKLFF. The DNA for the CDR3 is TGTGCCAGCAGCTTGGGGACAGTTGAAAAACTGTTTTTT.

The chain combines TRBV7-3 with TRBJ2-4, with a possible D match to TRBD1 (6 bases). V lost 4 bases and J 8 bases, leaving 12 bases between the germline ends. Germline CDR1 SGHTA, CDR2 FQGTGA. The CDR3 totals 13 residues. DNA for the CDR3: TGTGCCAGCAGCTCCACAGGGTTGGACATTCAGTACTTC. It yields the protein CASSSTGLDIQYF.

V is TRBV7-6 and J is TRBJ2-7, with D perhaps matching TRBD1 (5 bases). The CDR3 has 16 residues. The germline V gene encodes CDR1 SGHVS and CDR2 FNYEAQ. Deletions cut 0 bases from V and 5 bases from J, with 17 bases between. The CDR3 spells CASSLAQGHARDEQYF. The CDR3 DNA follows: TGTGCCAGCAGCTTAGCCCAAGGACACGCCCGGGACGAGCAGTACTTC.

This chain uses TRBV6-6 with TRBJ1-3, with TRBD1 identical over 10 bases. Trimming took 7 bases from V and 4 from J; bases not matched to a gene: 7. CDR3 size: 15 residues. In germline, CDR1 is MNHNY, CDR2 SVGAGI (reference sequence). CDR3 in amino acids: CASNPGQGRGNTIYF. In DNA form, the CDR3 reads TGTGCCAGCAATCCGGGACAGGGGAGAGGAAACACCATATATTTT.

The chain employs TRBV11-2 and TRBJ1-1; D is undetermined. This CDR3 comprises 14 residues. Germline assignment: CDR1 SGHAT and CDR2 FQNNGV. Deletions cut 6 bases from V and 1 base from J, with 12 bases between. Written as DNA, the CDR3 is TGTGCCAGCAGTGGCCCATCGGGGAACACTGAAGCTTTCTTT. Translating it yields CASSGPSGNTEAFF.

The rearrangement joins TRBV19 to TRBJ1-2; the match to TRBD1 covers 8 bases. This CDR3 is built from 15 residues. V lost 7 bases to trimming and J lost 3 bases; unmatched junction nucleotides: 10. CDR1 and CDR2 (germline): LNHDA, SQIVND (reference sequence). DNA for the CDR3: TGTGCCAGTAAACAGGGGGGGTTTCAGGACTATGGCTACACCTTC. Translation gives CASKQGGFQDYGYTF.

The V gene is TRBV9, the J gene TRBJ2-2; TRBD1 might be the D (8 bases). The CDR3 consists of 16 residues. CDR1 SGDLS and CDR2 YYNGEE come from the germline V gene. V gave up 3 bases and J gave up 4 bases, with 16 bases separating them. The CDR3 nucleotides read TGTGCCAGCAGCGCAGCGGGACAGGAGACCACCGGGGAGCTGTTTTTT. Its protein is CASSAAGQETTGELFF.

Remarks on this clone: This specimen includes other DNA sequences encoding the same CDR3. The rearrangement links TRBV9 to TRBJ2-1; 10 bases are a match to TRBD2. Looked up from germline, CDR1 is SGDLS and CDR2 is YYNGEE. The CDR3 is 18 residues long. After removal of 4 bases from V and 6 bases from J, the junction contained 16 bases not matched to a gene. CDR3 region: CASSWVGVAGGRPNEQFF. The CDR3, as DNA: TGTGCCAGCAGCTGGGTAGGGGTAGCGGGGGGCCGTCCCAATGAGCAGTTCTTC.

The rearrangement links TRBV6-5 to TRBJ1-5; D remains ambiguous. The CDR3 sequence is 13 residues long. Between the trimmed V and J ends, which lost 2 bases and 4 bases, there was a span of 6 bases. The V gene's germline CDR1 is MNHEY and CDR2 SVGAGI. CDR3 coding DNA: TGTGCCAGCAGTTACGGAGGAAATCAGCCCCAGCATTTT. Residues: CASSYGGNQPQHF.

The chain links TRBV6-1 to TRBJ2-2; 8 bases match TRBD1. The CDR3 spans 14 residues. The germline V gene encodes CDR1 MNHNS and CDR2 SASEGT. V gave up 8 bases and J gave up 5 bases; unmatched junction bases: 7. The CDR3 is CASSRQGRTGELFF. CDR3 in DNA: TGTGCCAGCTCCCGACAGGGGCGGACCGGGGAGCTGTTTTTT.